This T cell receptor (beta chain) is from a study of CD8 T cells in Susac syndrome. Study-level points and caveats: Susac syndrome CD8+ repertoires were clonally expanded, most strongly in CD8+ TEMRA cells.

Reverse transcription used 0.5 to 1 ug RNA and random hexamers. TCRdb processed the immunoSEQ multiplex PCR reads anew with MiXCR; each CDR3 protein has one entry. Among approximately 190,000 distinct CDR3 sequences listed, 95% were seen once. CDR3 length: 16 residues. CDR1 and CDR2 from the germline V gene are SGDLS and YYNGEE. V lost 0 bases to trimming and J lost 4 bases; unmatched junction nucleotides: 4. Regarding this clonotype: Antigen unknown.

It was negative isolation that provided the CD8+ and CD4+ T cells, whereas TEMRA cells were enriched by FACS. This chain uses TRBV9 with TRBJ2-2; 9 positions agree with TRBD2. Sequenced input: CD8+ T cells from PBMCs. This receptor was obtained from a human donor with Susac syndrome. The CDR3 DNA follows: TGTGCCAGCAGCGTAGGGGCTAGCGGGGCCACCGGGGAGCTGTTTTTT. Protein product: CASSVGASGATGELFF.